Below, one T cell receptor beta chain is given with its context. This entry belongs to a study of T cell changes during pregnancy in multiple sclerosis. Some clones are missing from TCRdb's copy, which holds only in-frame ones; the method was immunoSEQ multiplex PCR. The profile shows tens of thousands of clones, approximately 90% of them singletons. CDR3 length: 14 residues. Germline trimming cut 5 bases from V and 5 bases from J; bases unmatched to any gene: 5. CDR1 and CDR2 from the germline V gene are SGHRS and YFSETQ. This rearrangement joins TRBV5-1 to TRBJ2-1; 9 bases line up with TRBD2. This receptor was identified in a female donor in good health, enrolled as a control in a pregnancy study. This specimen consisted of CD4+ T cells from peripheral blood mononuclear cells, obtained in the first trimester of pregnancy. Written as DNA, the CDR3 is TGCGCCAGCAGTCGGCGGGGGGGCGACAATGAGCAGTTCTTC. Translation: CASSRRGGDNEQFF.